The 25 T cell receptor beta chains in this list originate from one sample, sequenced in a study of T cell repertoires in cytomegalovirus infection. These receptors are not linked to any known antigen. MiXCR, run by TCRdb on the reads, gives a single entry per CDR3 protein. The data show roughly 180,000 distinct CDR3 sequences, about 20% seen once. Sequencing was performed on CD8+ T cells from cultured PBMCs, taken from culture after CMV antigen stimulation. The receptors here all came from a human donor in good health (CMV status not recorded). Some clones in this sample may be carry-over from other donors' samples.

This clonotype turned up a few times. The chain combines TRBV27 with TRBJ1-2; no definite D call. CDR3 length: 15 residues. Germline V gives CDR1 MNHEY, CDR2 SMNVEV (reference sequence). Trimming left V 5 bases short and J 2 bases short, with 15 bases between. The CDR3 bases are TGTGCCAGCAGTCCTAACACCTATCAAAACTATGGCTACACCTTC. Its translation: CASSPNTYQNYGYTF.

This sequence joins TRBV11-2 and TRBJ2-1; D is unclear. Trimming took off 3 bases at V and 8 bases at J, with 5 bases between the two ends. The CDR3 length is 11 residues. The V gene's germline CDR1 is SGHAT and CDR2 FQNNGV. The CDR3 here is CASSLYDEQFF. The CDR3 nucleotides read TGTGCCAGCAGCTTGTATGATGAGCAGTTCTTC.

The CDR3 sequence: CASSYGQGKNIQYF. CDR3 DNA sequence: TGTGCCAGCAGCTACGGACAGGGCAAAAACATTCAGTACTTC. J is TRBJ2-4 and V is TRBV7-9, with 8 bases identical to TRBD1. V was clipped by 4 bases and J by 3 bases; unmatched bases: 2. CDR3 length equals 14 residues. CDR1 SEHNR and CDR2 FQNEAQ come from the germline V gene (reference sequence).

In its sample, this clonotype was seen a few times. V and J are TRBV27 and TRBJ2-5; D may be TRBD2 (7 bases). V shed 7 bases and J shed 4 bases, with 16 bases lying between them. The germline V gene encodes CDR1 MNHEY and CDR2 SMNVEV (reference sequence). There are 14 residues in the CDR3. The CDR3 loop reads CASNPMGGLETQYF. The DNA of the CDR3 is TGTGCCAGCAATCCCATGGGGGGGCTAGAGACCCAGTACTTC.

This clonotype was observed a handful of times. The chain has TRBV7-2 and TRBJ1-4; D is ambiguous. Germline-derived CDR1 and CDR2 are SGHTA and FQGNSA. Deletions cut 6 bases from V and 7 bases from J, with 21 bases between. This CDR3 comprises 16 residues. The CDR3 DNA reads as TGTGCCAGCAGGAAGACATTCGTCCCGCTGGGTGAAAAACTGTTTTTT. Translated, it gives CASRKTFVPLGEKLFF. Looking up the rest from reference TRBV7-2 and TRBJ1-4 gives the full variable domain: GAGVSQSPSNKVTEKGKDVELRCDPISGHTALYWYRQSLGQGLEFLIYFQGNSAPDKSGLPSDRFSAERTGGSVSTLTIQRTQQEDSAVYLCASRKTFVPLGEKLFFGSGTQLSVL.

This clonotype showed up just a few times. The rearrangement uses TRBV20-1 and TRBJ2-7; 9 nucleotides match TRBD1. V trimming: 2 bases; J trimming: 2 bases; junction bases outside the gene matches: 4. CDR1 and CDR2 from the germline V gene are DFQATT and SNEGSKA (reference sequence). This CDR3 is built from 14 residues. CDR3 sequence: CSARPGQGPYEQYF. CDR3 nucleotide sequence: TGCAGTGCTAGACCGGGACAGGGACCCTACGAGCAGTACTTC.

The CDR3 spells CASSQDGHRSSNQPQHF. The CDR3 DNA sequence: TGCGCCAGCAGCCAAGATGGCCACAGGAGTAGCAATCAGCCCCAGCATTTT. This chain joins TRBV4-1 and TRBJ1-5; D possibly corresponds to TRBD1 (5 bases). The V gene lost 0 bases and the J gene lost 0 bases, with 12 bases spanning the gap. The CDR3 contains 17 residues. Germline CDR1 MGHRA, CDR2 YSYEKL.

The V call is TRBV6-1, the J call TRBJ1-1, with D unresolved. Germline V gene lookup returns CDR1 MNHNS and CDR2 SASEGT. The CDR3 has 14 residues. The germline V and J ends were trimmed by 11 bases and 1 base, with 17 bases remaining between them. CDR3 sequence: CACAAQVPNTEAFF. CDR3 nucleotide sequence: TGTGCCTGCGCCGCGCAAGTCCCGAACACTGAAGCTTTCTTT.

The rearrangement uses TRBV7-2 and TRBJ2-7; D remains ambiguous. The CDR3 spans 15 residues. V lost 0 bases to trimming and J lost 3 bases, with 12 bases between them. Germline V lookup: CDR1 SGHTA, CDR2 FQGNSA. CDR3 sequence reads: CASSLAEVSGYEQYF. In DNA, the CDR3 is TGTGCCAGCAGCTTAGCCGAGGTATCAGGCTACGAGCAGTACTTC. The whole variable domain, filled in from reference TRBV7-2 and TRBJ2-7, reads GAGVSQSPSNKVTEKGKDVELRCDPISGHTALYWYRQSLGQGLEFLIYFQGNSAPDKSGLPSDRFSAERTGGSVSTLTIQRTQQEDSAVYLCASSLAEVSGYEQYFGPGTRLTVT.

The table lists this clonotype with a few counts. The gene calls are TRBV24-1 and TRBJ2-2; the D gene is possibly TRBD1 (6 bases). Trimming cost V 9 bases and J 1 base, with 14 bases left between them. Germline V CDR1 and CDR2: KGHDR, SFDVKD. This CDR3 region has 15 residues. This CDR3 is CATSHRALNTGELFF. CDR3 sequence (DNA): TGTGCCACCTCCCACAGGGCCCTGAACACCGGGGAGCTGTTTTTT.

This clonotype was recorded a few times. J is TRBJ1-2 and V is TRBV5-1; D not resolved. This CDR3 is 14 amino acids long. V was trimmed by 0 bases and J by 5 bases, leaving 11 bases between them. Germline lookup yields CDR1 SGHRS and CDR2 YFSETQ. The CDR3 DNA is TGCGCCAGCAGCTTGGCGTCTCCTCGGTATGGCTACACCTTC. This codes for CASSLASPRYGYTF. The entire variable domain, with the rest obtained from reference TRBV5-1 and TRBJ1-2, is as follows: KAGVTQTPRYLIKTRGQQVTLSCSPISGHRSVSWYQQTPGQGLQFLFEYFSETQRNKGNFPGRFSGRQFSNSRSEMNVSTLELGDSALYLCASSLASPRYGYTFGSGTRLTVV.

The V call is TRBV28, the J call TRBJ1-2; TRBD1 matches at 9 bases. The CDR3 sequence is 18 residues long. Germline assignment: CDR1 MDHEN and CDR2 SYDVKM. V lost 5 bases and J lost 6; bases outside the gene matches: 19. The CDR3 sequence: CASSPQVGQGTWGDGYTF. CDR3 nucleotides: TGTGCCAGCAGTCCCCAGGTGGGACAGGGCACCTGGGGGGATGGCTACACCTTC.

This clonotype has only a few counts. The V call is TRBV5-1, the J call TRBJ2-3, with D hard to call. The ends were cut back, 0 bases at V and 5 bases at J, with 19 bases in the middle. This CDR3 region has 17 residues. CDR1 and CDR2 (germline): SGHRS, YFSETQ. The CDR3, as DNA: TGCGCCAGCAGCTTGGCCCCCGAAGGGCCCATTGGAGATACGCAGTATTTT. Protein product: CASSLAPEGPIGDTQYF.

The J gene is TRBJ1-3, the V gene TRBV7-2; weak D call: TRBD1 (5 bases). Trimming took 5 bases from V and 3 from J, leaving 11 bases between them. This CDR3 is built from 14 residues. In germline, CDR1 is SGHTA, CDR2 FQGNSA. CDR3 sequence reads: CASSPWDRGNTIYF. The CDR3 nucleotides read TGTGCCAGCAGCCCGTGGGACCGTGGAAACACCATATATTTT.

This clonotype occurred a few times. CDR3 sequence (DNA): TGTGCCAGCAGCAGGTACCACTCCGCTTACGAGCAGTACTTC. The encoded protein is CASSRYHSAYEQYF. The V gene is TRBV9, the J gene TRBJ2-7; the D is unclear. The CDR3 has 14 amino acids. V lost 4 bases and J 4 bases, leaving 15 bases between the germline ends. Per the germline V gene, CDR1 is SGDLS and CDR2 is YYNGEE.

This clonotype was recorded a few times. The chain recombines TRBV11-2 with TRBJ2-5; 8 nucleotides match TRBD1. Per the germline V gene, CDR1 is SGHAT and CDR2 is FQNNGV. This CDR3 is 16 amino acids long. V gave up 3 bases and J gave up 5 bases; unmatched junction bases: 11. The CDR3 sequence is CASSFSGTGVVETQYF. For the CDR3, the DNA is TGTGCCAGCAGCTTTTCCGGGACAGGAGTTGTGGAGACCCAGTACTTC.

There are a few counts of this clonotype. The chain employs TRBV27 and TRBJ2-1; TRBD1 agrees at 7 bases. CDR3 length: 14 amino acids. J was trimmed by 7 bases and V by 3 bases; bases with no gene match: 6. Germline assignment: CDR1 MNHEY and CDR2 SMNVEV (reference sequence). CDR3 loop: CASSLTGPQNEQFF. CDR3 in DNA: TGTGCCAGCAGTTTGACAGGGCCCCAGAATGAGCAGTTCTTC.

The rearrangement joins TRBV7-9 to TRBJ2-7; TRBD1 matches 9 bases. The junction had 6 bases not matched to a gene; V was cut back by 5 bases and J by 1 base. CDR1 SEHNR and CDR2 FQNEAQ come from the germline V gene (reference sequence). This CDR3 region has 15 residues. CDR3 residues: CASSQPGQGSYEQYF. DNA of the CDR3: TGTGCCAGCAGCCAACCGGGACAGGGTTCCTACGAGCAGTACTTC.

This clonotype occurred once. V usage is TRBV27 and J usage is TRBJ2-7, with D possibly matching TRBD2 (6 bases). This CDR3 has 13 residues. The V gene's germline CDR1 is MNHEY and CDR2 SMNVEV (reference sequence). Trimming took off 5 bases at V and 7 bases at J, with 15 bases between the two ends. The CDR3 loop reads CASSLGRETEQYF. DNA for the CDR3: TGTGCCAGCAGTCTGGGACGGGAGACAGAGCAGTACTTC.

This clonotype turned up a few times. This chain links TRBV7-6 with TRBJ2-2; no definite D call. Germline assignment: CDR1 SGHVS and CDR2 FNYEAQ. Trimming removed 5 bases from V and 1 base from J, with 14 bases in between. The CDR3 loop spans 16 amino acids. CDR3: CASSPREALNTGELFF. For the CDR3, the DNA is TGTGCCAGCAGCCCCCGCGAGGCCTTGAACACCGGGGAGCTGTTTTTT.

This clonotype was counted between two and nine times. The chain combines TRBV7-9 with TRBJ1-1, with D tentatively TRBD1 (5 bases). V was trimmed by 4 bases and J by 5 bases, leaving 14 bases between them. Germline loops: CDR1 SEHNR, CDR2 FQNEAQ (reference sequence). This CDR3 has 14 amino acids. The CDR3 protein is CASSYDSPLTEAFF. CDR3 bases: TGTGCCAGCAGCTACGACAGCCCTCTTACTGAAGCTTTCTTT.

CDR3 sequence reads: CASSQDQTEAFF. Here the CDR3 DNA reads TGCGCCAGCAGCCAAGATCAAACTGAAGCTTTCTTT. V usage is TRBV4-3 and J usage is TRBJ1-1; D is uncertain. The CDR3 is 12 amino acids. Trimming took 0 bases from V and 5 from J, leaving 4 bases between them. Germline V lookup: CDR1 LGHNA, CDR2 YSLEER.

Comments on this clonotype: The junction differs from germline at one of its ends, possibly a read error. This sequence joins TRBV27 and TRBJ1-5; tentative D call: TRBD1 (5 bases). CDR3 length equals 16 residues. CDR1 is MNHEY, CDR2 SMNVEV, per germline (reference sequence). For the CDR3, the DNA is TGTGCCAGCAGTTTATTCGCAGGGTTTAGCAAGCAGCCCCAGCATTTT. It specifies CASSLFAGFSKQPQHF.

This clonotype was observed a few times. The V gene is TRBV19, the J gene TRBJ1-2; tentatively, D is TRBD1 (5 bases). Germline lookup yields CDR1 LNHDA and CDR2 SQIVND (reference sequence). Trimming removed 7 bases from V and 8 bases from J, with 11 bases in between. The CDR3 has 11 amino acids. The CDR3, as DNA: TGTGCCAGTAACCGTGGGACGGGCTACACCTTC. As protein: CASNRGTGYTF.

V is TRBV6-2 or TRBV6-3 and J is TRBJ2-1; 8 bases map to TRBD2. V lost 4 bases, J lost 2 bases, and 7 bases stayed unmatched. This CDR3 is built from 16 residues. Germline CDR1 reads MNHEY; CDR2 reads SVGEGT. CDR3 coding DNA: TGTGCCAGCAGTTCCTCCTGGCGGGGGGCCTACAATGAGCAGTTCTTC. Protein: CASSSSWRGAYNEQFF.